Presented here are 2 T cell receptor beta chains from one specimen sequenced in a study of cytomegalovirus exposure and HLA in healthy donors. Here immunoSEQ multiplex PCR was the method, and the copy in TCRdb shows in-frame clones only, minus some. This table has some 330,000 clones, around 86% appearing once. Material: PBMCs. All receptors derive from a woman under 30 in good health and CMV-seronegative.

The genes are TRBV28 and TRBJ2-1; maybe TRBD2 (6 bases). Trimming took 6 bases from V and 0 from J, leaving 15 bases between them. Per the germline V gene, CDR1 is MDHEN and CDR2 is SYDVKM. The CDR3 consists of 16 residues. The CDR3 spells CASSPGDGSSYNEQFF. Written as DNA, the CDR3 is TGTGCCAGCAGCCCGGGGGACGGGAGCTCCTACAATGAGCAGTTCTTC.

This clone occurred a few times. This chain uses TRBV6-5 with TRBJ1-2; TRBD1 might be the D (5 bases). V was shortened by 6 bases and J by 8 bases, with 13 bases between the two germline ends. CDR3 length: 12 residues. CDR1 and CDR2 from the germline V gene are MNHEY and SVGAGI. The CDR3 reads CASSPGTQGYTF. DNA of the CDR3: TGTGCCAGCAGCCCCGGGACTCAGGGCTACACCTTC.